This section outlines one T cell receptor (beta chain) sequence together with its context. Its antigen is not identified. V gave up 2 bases and J gave up 5 bases; unmatched junction bases: 6. Germline V gives CDR1 SGHRS, CDR2 YFSETQ. The CDR3 loop spans 14 amino acids. These data originate in a study of graft-versus-host responses after intestinal transplantation. In the study overall: Uniformly, recipients were administered anti-thymocyte globulin induction with subsequent tacrolimus and steroids for 2 to 3 years.

The table came from immunoSEQ multiplex PCR; TCRdb's copy has only in-frame clones and leaves some out. The sample lists almost 30,000 clones; around 83% were seen once. Study observations and caveats: GvH clones detected in recipient marrow included some appearing first in ileum or blood. Graft-donor T cell macrochimerism in patients accompanied high graft-versus-host to host-versus-graft clonal ratios in allografts.

Intraepithelial and lamina propria lymphocytes were released after the graft tissue was processed. This sequence originates from a human patient who received an intestinal transplant, so some T cells may come from the graft donor. Specimen: ileum tissue, collected 98 days after intestinal transplantation. V is TRBV5-1 and J is TRBJ2-7, with TRBD1 matching over 8 bases. The CDR3 DNA is TGCGCCAGCAGCTTAGGCAGGGGGCTTAACGAGCAGTACTTC. Translating it yields CASSLGRGLNEQYF.